This TCR beta chain was retrieved from a study of cytomegalovirus exposure and HLA in healthy donors. Clones were read by immunoSEQ multiplex PCR, and TCRdb kept only the in-frame ones, dropping some. Among about 43,000 clones listed, approximately 90% were seen once. Study-wide points: For most TCR sequences rarity was the rule, although some public TCRs occurred in many donors.

By share, this clone ranks as medium-sized (0.01 to 0.1%). Its cognate antigen is unknown. The CDR3 consists of 16 residues. The V and J ends lost 1 base and 7 bases, in that order; junction bases with no gene match: 2. Germline V gives CDR1 LNHDA, CDR2 SQIVND (reference sequence). The receptor comes from a man younger than 35 in good health and CMV-seronegative. The specimen sequenced was PBMCs. The rearrangement joins TRBV19 to TRBJ1-6; 12 bases align to TRBD1. Written as DNA, the CDR3 is TGTGCCAGTAGTATAGGGGGACAGGGGGCGAATTCACCCCTCCACTTT. Its protein product is CASSIGGQGANSPLHF.